Below are 32 T cell receptor beta chains sequenced from a single sample in a study of blood T cell repertoires in COVID-19. The repertoire was sequenced with immunoSEQ multiplex PCR; TCRdb's copy has only in-frame clones and lacks some. The repertoire has about 74,000 clones, roughly 90% of them found once; the top ten carry approximately 2.4%. The sequenced material came from peripheral blood. The receptors shown here come from a man between 50 and 59 years old with COVID-19, enrolled during active disease.

The chain combines TRBV6-2 or TRBV6-3 with TRBJ2-2; TRBD2 might be the D (6 bases). Trimming took off 5 bases at V and 2 bases at J, with 12 bases between the two ends. The germline gives CDR1 MNHEY, CDR2 SVGEGT. The CDR3 is made up of 15 amino acids. Written as DNA, the CDR3 is TGTGCCAGCAGTCCCCCGCGGGGAAACACCGGGGAGCTGTTTTTT. Protein sequence: CASSPPRGNTGELFF.

The chain recombines TRBV5-1 with TRBJ1-4, with 7 bases identical to TRBD1. The CDR3 length is 15 residues. With V trimmed by 4 bases and J by 5 bases, 8 bases remained unmatched. Looked up from germline, CDR1 is SGHRS and CDR2 is YFSETQ. In nucleotides, the CDR3 is TGCGCCAGCAGCGGCACCGGGACAGAGAATGAAAAACTGTTTTTT. This codes for CASSGTGTENEKLFF.

The rearrangement joins TRBV6-5 to TRBJ2-3; D is possibly TRBD1 (6 bases). The CDR3 has 13 residues. V dropped 6 bases and J dropped 2 bases, with 9 bases sitting between them. From germline, CDR1 is MNHEY and CDR2 SVGAGI. The CDR3 region has the DNA TGTGCCAGCAGCGACAGGCCCACAGATACGCAGTATTTT. Residues: CASSDRPTDTQYF.

This chain connects TRBV28 to TRBJ2-3, with TRBD1 matching over 7 bases. The CDR3 loop spans 14 amino acids. Trimming took 3 bases from V and 1 from J; bases not matched to a gene: 1. Germline values: CDR1 MDHEN, CDR2 SYDVKM. Here the CDR3 DNA reads TGTGCCAGCAGTTTCACAGGGGGCACAGATACGCAGTATTTT. Protein: CASSFTGGTDTQYF. Variable domain in full (rest from reference TRBV28 and TRBJ2-3): DVKVTQSSRYLVKRTGEKVFLECVQDMDHENMFWYRQDPGLGLRLIYFSYDVKMKEKGDIPEGYSVSREKKERFSLILESASTNQTSMYLCASSFTGGTDTQYFGPGTRLTVL.

The chain carries TRBV7-9 and TRBJ1-5, with D possibly matching TRBD1 (5 bases). CDR1 is SEHNR, CDR2 FQNEAQ, per germline (reference sequence). The CDR3 runs 13 residues. Between the trimmed V and J ends, which lost 6 bases and 5 bases, there was a span of 11 bases. The CDR3 loop reads CASSGQGDQPQHF. Written as DNA, the CDR3 is TGTGCCAGCAGTGGGCAGGGTGATCAGCCCCAGCATTTT.

V is TRBV7-9 and J is TRBJ1-5; 7 bases match TRBD1. This CDR3 is built from 15 residues. After removal of 1 base from V and 5 bases from J, the junction contained 5 bases not matched to a gene. The germline V gene has CDR1 SEHNR and CDR2 FQNEAQ (reference sequence). CDR3 DNA sequence: TGTGCCAGCAGCTTAGAAGGGGGCTGGGATCAGCCCCAGCATTTT. Its translation is CASSLEGGWDQPQHF.

V and J are TRBV6-5 and TRBJ1-4, with D possibly TRBD1 on 5 matching bases. V was cut by 7 bases and J by 7 bases, with 13 bases left in between. The CDR3 is 13 amino acids. The germline gives CDR1 MNHEY, CDR2 SVGAGI. DNA of the CDR3: TGTGCCAGCATATCGGGCGGGGGTGAAAAACTGTTTTTT. Translating gives CASISGGGEKLFF.

This sequence joins TRBV29-1 and TRBJ2-2; no clear D. The CDR3 is 13 amino acids. CDR1 is SQVTM, CDR2 ANQGSEA, per germline. V was pared by 7 bases and J by 3 bases, with 12 bases between. CDR3 in amino acids: CSAQATDTGELFF. CDR3 DNA: TGCAGCGCCCAGGCTACTGACACCGGGGAGCTGTTTTTT.

The V call is TRBV19, the J call TRBJ1-6; TRBD1 matches at 8 bases. CDR3 length: 15 amino acids. The V and J ends lost 5 bases and 9 bases, in that order; junction bases with no gene match: 9. CDR1 and CDR2 (germline): LNHDA, SQIVND (reference sequence). The CDR3: CASSDSGQGGSPLHF. The CDR3 region has the DNA TGTGCCAGTAGTGACTCAGGACAGGGAGGTTCACCCCTCCACTTT.

The chain joins TRBV5-8 to TRBJ1-5, with unresolved D. The length of the CDR3 is 16 residues. CDR1 is SGHTS, CDR2 YDEGEE, per germline. V lost 5 bases and J lost 6, with 21 bases in between. This CDR3 reads CASSRGGWGFVQPQHF. The CDR3 DNA is TGTGCCAGCAGTCGCGGAGGGTGGGGTTTTGTTCAGCCCCAGCATTTT.

The rearrangement uses TRBV11-2 and TRBJ2-7; weak D call: TRBD1 (5 bases). This CDR3 contains 12 residues. Germline CDR1 is SGHAT and CDR2 is FQNNGV. V was cut by 2 bases and J by 6 bases, with 8 bases left in between. CDR3 coding DNA: TGTGCCAGCAGCTTACAGGGAAGCGAGCAGTACGTC. This codes for CASSLQGSEQYV.

In DNA, the CDR3 is TGCAGCGTTGGAGGGGGACAGGGGAATCGTGGCTACACCTTC. This translates into CSVGGGQGNRGYTF. The V call is TRBV29-1, the J call TRBJ1-2; 10 positions agree with TRBD1. The CDR3 totals 14 residues. V lost 4 bases and J lost 7; bases outside the gene matches: 9. The V gene's germline CDR1 is SQVTM and CDR2 ANQGSEA.

V gene TRBV29-1 combines with J gene TRBJ2-1, with D perhaps TRBD1 (6 bases). Germline V gives CDR1 SQVTM, CDR2 ANQGSEA. The V gene lost 5 bases and the J gene lost 7 bases, with 24 bases spanning the gap. CDR3 length: 16 residues. The CDR3 sequence is CSVTNWTATPRNEQFF. The CDR3 bases are TGCAGCGTTACAAATTGGACAGCGACCCCCAGGAATGAGCAGTTCTTC.

The chain employs TRBV15 and TRBJ2-1; TRBD2 aligns across 11 bases. CDR3 length: 17 amino acids. The germline V gene encodes CDR1 LNHNV and CDR2 YYDKDF (reference sequence). J lost 6 bases, V lost 4 bases, and 11 bases had no gene match. In nucleotides, the CDR3 is TGTGCCACCAGCACCGGATATAGCGGGAGGGATGGCAATGAGCAGTTCTTC. This sequence encodes CATSTGYSGRDGNEQFF.

The V and J genes are TRBV2 and TRBJ2-2, with D perhaps TRBD2 (6 bases). V was pared by 6 bases and J by 5 bases, with 16 bases between. The germline V gene encodes CDR1 SNHLY and CDR2 FYNNEI. The CDR3 has 15 residues. The CDR3 loop is CASRGVRGYTGELFF. For the CDR3, the DNA is TGTGCCAGCAGAGGGGTGCGGGGATATACCGGGGAGCTGTTTTTT.

The V and J genes are TRBV28 and TRBJ2-1, with TRBD2 identical over 12 bases. From germline, CDR1 is MDHEN and CDR2 SYDVKM. The CDR3 consists of 18 residues. With 4 bases clipped from V and 1 base from J, the junction kept 8 bases outside the gene matches. In nucleotides, the CDR3 is TGTGCCAGCAGTTCTAGCGGGAGGGCCGGTTCATCCTACAATGAGCAGTTCTTC. Translation: CASSSSGRAGSSYNEQFF.

This chain joins TRBV5-4 and TRBJ1-1; D gene uncertain. This CDR3 contains 14 residues. Deletions cut 2 bases from V and 0 bases from J, with 8 bases between. Per the germline V gene, CDR1 is SGHNT and CDR2 is YYREEE (reference sequence). The CDR3 spells CASSFEVMNTEAFF. Written as DNA, the CDR3 is TGTGCCAGCAGCTTTGAGGTTATGAACACTGAAGCTTTCTTT.

This chain connects TRBV6-5 to TRBJ1-2; 8 nucleotides align to TRBD1. J gave up 2 bases and V 6 bases, and 5 bases lay outside the gene matches. Germline V lookup: CDR1 MNHEY, CDR2 SVGAGI. This CDR3 spans 14 amino acids. CDR3 region: CASRTGQGNYGYTF. CDR3 sequence (DNA): TGTGCCAGCAGAACAGGACAGGGCAACTATGGCTACACCTTC.

CDR3 nucleotides: TGTGCCAGCAGCACCGGGACTAGCGGGAGCAATGAGCAGTTCTTC. Amino acids: CASSTGTSGSNEQFF. The chain has TRBV7-9 and TRBJ2-1; the match to TRBD2 covers 14 bases. CDR3 size: 15 residues. Per germline, CDR1 SEHNR and CDR2 FQNEAQ (reference sequence). V trimming: 5 bases; J trimming: 6 bases; junction bases outside the gene matches: 3.

The J gene is TRBJ2-7, the V gene TRBV12-5; 7 bases align to TRBD1. Per germline, CDR1 LGHNT and CDR2 FRNRAP. The CDR3 runs 13 residues. J gave up 6 bases and V 7 bases, and 9 bases lay outside the gene matches. The DNA for the CDR3 is TGTGCTAGTGCCTGGGACAGTATGTTCGAGCAGTACTTC. This gives the protein CASAWDSMFEQYF.

This clone was detected a few times. V usage is TRBV6-5 and J usage is TRBJ2-7; TRBD1 agrees at 11 bases. The germline V gene has CDR1 MNHEY and CDR2 SVGAGI. The CDR3 is 16 amino acids. V lost 2 bases and J lost 2; bases outside the gene matches: 5. CDR3 coding DNA: TGTGCCAGCAGTTACGCAGGGACAGGGGGAACCTACGAGCAGTACTTC. It yields the protein CASSYAGTGGTYEQYF.

The rearrangement joins TRBV11-3 to TRBJ2-2; perhaps TRBD1 as D (6 bases). Germline values: CDR1 SGHNT, CDR2 YENEEA. The CDR3 runs to 15 residues. V lost 2 bases, J lost 0 bases, and 7 bases lay in between. The CDR3 coding sequence is TGTGCCAGCAGCTTACAGGGGACGAACACCGGGGAGCTGTTTTTT. Translation: CASSLQGTNTGELFF.

The V gene is TRBV18, the J gene TRBJ1-5; D possibly corresponds to TRBD1 (5 bases). Trimming removed 2 bases at V and 5 bases at J, with 16 bases between. Germline V gene lookup returns CDR1 KGHSH and CDR2 LQKENI. The CDR3 has 16 residues. As DNA, the CDR3 is TGTGCCAGCTCACCAAGCGGGACTGACTTTTATCAGCCCCAGCATTTT. It translates to CASSPSGTDFYQPQHF.

The chain carries TRBV5-1 and TRBJ2-3, with TRBD1 as a possible D gene (6 bases). Germline V lookup: CDR1 SGHRS, CDR2 YFSETQ. The V end was cut by 4 bases, the J end by 2 bases, with 11 bases between. The CDR3 runs 14 residues. CDR3 nucleotide sequence: TGCGCCAGCAGCAGGACAGTAGACACAGATACGCAGTATTTT. Its translation is CASSRTVDTDTQYF. The complete variable domain, with remaining parts taken from reference TRBV5-1 and TRBJ2-3, reads KAGVTQTPRYLIKTRGQQVTLSCSPISGHRSVSWYQQTPGQGLQFLFEYFSETQRNKGNFPGRFSGRQFSNSRSEMNVSTLELGDSALYLCASSRTVDTDTQYFGPGTRLTVL.

The chain recombines TRBV21-1 with TRBJ2-6; the table gives TRBD1 as D, unverified against the DNA. TRBV21-1 is listed as a pseudogene. The CDR3 runs 19 residues. The CDR3 region is CASSKKGGQGATGANVLTF. CDR3 nucleotides: TGTGCCAGCAGCAAAAAGGGGGGACAGGGGGCGACTGGGGCCAACGTCCTGACTTTC.

The gene calls are TRBV5-5 and TRBJ1-5; tentatively, D is TRBD1 (6 bases). The CDR3 is made up of 14 amino acids. Germline CDR1 is SGHKS and CDR2 is YYEKEE (reference sequence). V was clipped by 0 bases and J by 5 bases, with 9 bases between them. Written as DNA, the CDR3 is TGTGCCAGCAGCTTGGACAGGGCAGATCAGCCCCAGCATTTT. Translating it yields CASSLDRADQPQHF.

The CDR3: CASSLRPLRETADTQYF. The DNA of the CDR3 is TGTGCCAGCAGCCTGCGTCCCCTGCGGGAGACGGCAGATACGCAGTATTTT. The chain links TRBV7-2 to TRBJ2-3; 7 bases are shared with TRBD2. Germline V gene sequence: CDR1 SGHTA, CDR2 FQGNSA. Unmatched junction bases numbered 15, after V lost 5 bases and J lost 4 bases. CDR3 size: 17 residues.

This chain connects TRBV7-9 to TRBJ2-6, with 12 positions matching TRBD1. Germline V gene lookup returns CDR1 SEHNR and CDR2 FQNEAQ (reference sequence). V lost 5 bases and J lost 15; bases outside the gene matches: 8. The CDR3 consists of 14 residues. CDR3 sequence reads: CASSPEGQGAPLTF. CDR3 nucleotide sequence: TGTGCCAGCAGCCCAGAGGGACAGGGGGCGCCCCTGACTTTC.

This clone was recorded once. The chain links TRBV4-1 to TRBJ1-2; D is unresolved. V was cut by 0 bases and J by 3 bases, with 8 bases left in between. Germline values: CDR1 MGHRA, CDR2 YSYEKL. The CDR3 has 14 amino acids. CDR3 coding DNA: TGCGCCAGCAGCCAAGACGGGGAGTACTATGGCTACACCTTC. Its translation: CASSQDGEYYGYTF.

This chain uses TRBV5-4 with TRBJ2-7; D is unresolved. The CDR3 spans 11 residues. CDR1 is SGHNT, CDR2 YYREEE, per germline (reference sequence). V lost 0 bases and J 6 bases, leaving 4 bases between the germline ends. Written as DNA, the CDR3 is TGTGCCAGCAGCTTGGGAGCCGAGCAGTACTTC. It yields the protein CASSLGAEQYF.

The table lists this clone with a count of one. The rearrangement links TRBV27 to TRBJ1-1; possibly TRBD1 for D (6 bases). The CDR3 covers 13 residues. CDR1 MNHEY and CDR2 SMNVEV come from the germline V gene (reference sequence). V lost 1 base and J lost 4, with 7 bases in between. The CDR3 region is CASSLLGGTEAFF. The CDR3 coding sequence is TGTGCCAGCAGTTTATTAGGGGGCACTGAAGCTTTCTTT.

This CDR3 is CASSPGLKFANTGELFF. CDR3 in DNA: TGTGCCAGCAGCCCCGGACTGAAGTTCGCGAACACCGGGGAGCTGTTTTTT. V and J are TRBV3-1 (or the pseudogene TRBV3-2) and TRBJ2-2, with a tentative D call TRBD2 (5 bases). The CDR3 sequence is 17 residues long. V was clipped by 4 bases and J by 0 bases, with 15 bases between them. CDR1 is LGHDT, CDR2 YNNKEL, per germline (reference sequence).